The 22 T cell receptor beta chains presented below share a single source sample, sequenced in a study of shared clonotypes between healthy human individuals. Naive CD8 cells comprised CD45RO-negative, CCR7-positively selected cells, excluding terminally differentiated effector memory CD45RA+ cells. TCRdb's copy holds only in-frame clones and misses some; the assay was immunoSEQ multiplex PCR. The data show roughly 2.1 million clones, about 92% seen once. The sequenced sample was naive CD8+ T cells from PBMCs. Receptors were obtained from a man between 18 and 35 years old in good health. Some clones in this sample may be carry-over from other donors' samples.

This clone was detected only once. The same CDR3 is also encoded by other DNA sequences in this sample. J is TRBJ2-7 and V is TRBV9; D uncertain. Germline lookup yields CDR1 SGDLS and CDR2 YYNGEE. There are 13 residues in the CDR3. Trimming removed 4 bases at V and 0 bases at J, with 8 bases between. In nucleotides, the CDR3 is TGTGCCAGCAGCCCTGGGGACTCCTACGAGCAGTACTTC. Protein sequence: CASSPGDSYEQYF. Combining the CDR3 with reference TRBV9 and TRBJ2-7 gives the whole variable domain DSGVTQTPKHLITATGQRVTLRCSPRSGDLSVYWYQQSLDQGLQFLIQYYNGEERAKGNILERFSAQQFPDLHSELNLSSLELGDSALYFCASSPGDSYEQYFGPGTRLTVT.

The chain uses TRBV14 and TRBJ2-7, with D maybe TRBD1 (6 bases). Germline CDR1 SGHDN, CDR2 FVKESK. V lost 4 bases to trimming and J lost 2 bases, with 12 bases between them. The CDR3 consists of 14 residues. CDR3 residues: CASSRRGKAYEQYF. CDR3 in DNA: TGTGCCAGCAGCCGAAGGGGGAAGGCCTACGAGCAGTACTTC. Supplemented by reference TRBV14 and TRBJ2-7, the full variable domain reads EAGVTQFPSHSVIEKGQTVTLRCDPISGHDNLYWYRRVMGKEIKFLLHFVKESKQDESGMPNNRFLAERTGGTYSTLKVQPAELEDSGVYFCASSRRGKAYEQYFGPGTRLTVT.

This CDR3 is CASSERGGWGNQPQHF. CDR3 coding DNA: TGTGCCAGCAGTGAGAGGGGGGGCTGGGGCAATCAGCCCCAGCATTTT. The chain is built from TRBV2 and TRBJ1-5; the D gene is possibly TRBD1 (6 bases). The germline V gene encodes CDR1 SNHLY and CDR2 FYNNEI. The CDR3 length is 16 residues. Trimming took off 3 bases at V and 2 bases at J, with 14 bases between the two ends.

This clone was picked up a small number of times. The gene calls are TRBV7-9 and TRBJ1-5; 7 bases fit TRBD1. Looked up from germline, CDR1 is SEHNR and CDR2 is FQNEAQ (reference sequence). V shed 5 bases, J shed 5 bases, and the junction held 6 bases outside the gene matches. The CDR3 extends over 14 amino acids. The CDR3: CASSPPDRDQPQHF. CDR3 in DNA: TGTGCCAGCAGCCCGCCCGACAGGGATCAGCCCCAGCATTTT.

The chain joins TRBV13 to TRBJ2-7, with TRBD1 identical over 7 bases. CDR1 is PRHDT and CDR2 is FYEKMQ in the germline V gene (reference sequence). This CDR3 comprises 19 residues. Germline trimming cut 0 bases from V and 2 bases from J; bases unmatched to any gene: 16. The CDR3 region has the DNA TGTGCCAGCAGCTTAGGCGTCCTAATTGACAGGGAAGATACCTACGAGCAGTACTTC. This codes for CASSLGVLIDREDTYEQYF. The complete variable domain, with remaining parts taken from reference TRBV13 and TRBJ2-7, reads AAGVIQSPRHLIKEKRETATLKCYPIPRHDTVYWYQQGPGQDPQFLISFYEKMQSDKGSIPDRFSAQQFSDYHSELNMSSLELGDSALYFCASSLGVLIDREDTYEQYFGPGTRLTVT.

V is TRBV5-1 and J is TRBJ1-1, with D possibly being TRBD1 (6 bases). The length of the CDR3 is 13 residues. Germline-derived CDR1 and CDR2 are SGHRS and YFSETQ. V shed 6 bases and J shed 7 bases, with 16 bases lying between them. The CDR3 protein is CASIWGPEGEAFF. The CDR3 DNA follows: TGCGCCAGCATCTGGGGGCCAGAGGGTGAAGCTTTCTTT.

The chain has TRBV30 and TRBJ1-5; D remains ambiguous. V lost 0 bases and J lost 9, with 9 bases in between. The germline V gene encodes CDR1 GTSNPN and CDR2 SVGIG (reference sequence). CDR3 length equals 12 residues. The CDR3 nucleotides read TGTGCCTGGAGTGTGGGAGGAAGGCCCCAGCATTTT. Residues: CAWSVGGRPQHF. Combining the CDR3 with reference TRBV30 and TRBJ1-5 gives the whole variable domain SQTIHQWPATLVQPVGSPLSLECTVEGTSNPNLYWYRQAAGRGLQLLFYSVGIGQISSEVPQNLSASRPQDRQFILSSKKLLLSDSGFYLCAWSVGGRPQHFGDGTRLSIL.

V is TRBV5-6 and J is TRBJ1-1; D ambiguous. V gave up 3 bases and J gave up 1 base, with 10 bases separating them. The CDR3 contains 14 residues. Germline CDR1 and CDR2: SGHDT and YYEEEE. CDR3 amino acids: CASSWAERNTEAFF. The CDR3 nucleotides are TGTGCCAGCAGCTGGGCGGAGAGGAACACTGAAGCTTTCTTT.

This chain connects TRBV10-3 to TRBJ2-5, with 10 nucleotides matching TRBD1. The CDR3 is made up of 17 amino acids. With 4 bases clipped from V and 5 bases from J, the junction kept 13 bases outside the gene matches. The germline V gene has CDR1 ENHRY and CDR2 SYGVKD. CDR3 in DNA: TGTGCCATCAGTGGGGATGCCGGGACAGGGGTTACGGAGACCCAGTACTTC. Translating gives CAISGDAGTGVTETQYF.

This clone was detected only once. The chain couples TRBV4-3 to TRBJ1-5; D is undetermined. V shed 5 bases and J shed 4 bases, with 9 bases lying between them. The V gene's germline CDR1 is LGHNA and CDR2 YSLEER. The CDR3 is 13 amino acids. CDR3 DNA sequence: TGCGCCAGCAGCTCCGGGAGAAATCAGCCCCAGCATTTT. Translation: CASSSGRNQPQHF.

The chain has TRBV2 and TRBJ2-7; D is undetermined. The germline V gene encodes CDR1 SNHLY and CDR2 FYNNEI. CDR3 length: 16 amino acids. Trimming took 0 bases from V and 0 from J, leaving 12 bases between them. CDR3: CASSEAGVLSSYEQYF. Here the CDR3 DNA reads TGTGCCAGCAGTGAAGCAGGCGTACTCAGCTCCTACGAGCAGTACTTC.

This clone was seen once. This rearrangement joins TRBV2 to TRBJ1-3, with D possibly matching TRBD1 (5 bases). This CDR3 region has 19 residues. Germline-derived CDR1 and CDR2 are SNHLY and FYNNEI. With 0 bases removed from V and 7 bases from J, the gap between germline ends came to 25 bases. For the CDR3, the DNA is TGTGCCAGCAGTGAAGCGGGGGTTTGGGGAAGAGCCTTGGGGAACACCATATATTTT. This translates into CASSEAGVWGRALGNTIYF. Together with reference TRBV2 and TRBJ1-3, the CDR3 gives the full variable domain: EPEVTQTPSHQVTQMGQEVILRCVPISNHLYFYWYRQILGQKVEFLVSFYNNEISEKSEIFDDQFSVERPDGSNFTLKIRSTKLEDSAMYFCASSEAGVWGRALGNTIYFGEGSWLTVV.

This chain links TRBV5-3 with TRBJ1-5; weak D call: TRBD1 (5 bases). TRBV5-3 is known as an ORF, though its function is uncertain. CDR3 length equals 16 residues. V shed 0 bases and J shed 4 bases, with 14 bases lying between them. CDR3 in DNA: TGTGCCAGAAGCTTGGATGGGGCAGGTGGGAATCAGCCCCAGCATTTT. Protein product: CARSLDGAGGNQPQHF.

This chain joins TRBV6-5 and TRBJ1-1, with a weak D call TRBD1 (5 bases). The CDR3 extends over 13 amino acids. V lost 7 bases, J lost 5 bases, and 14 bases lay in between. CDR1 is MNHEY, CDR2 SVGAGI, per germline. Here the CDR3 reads CASTEQDWTEAFF. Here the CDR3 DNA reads TGTGCCAGCACCGAACAGGATTGGACTGAAGCTTTCTTT.

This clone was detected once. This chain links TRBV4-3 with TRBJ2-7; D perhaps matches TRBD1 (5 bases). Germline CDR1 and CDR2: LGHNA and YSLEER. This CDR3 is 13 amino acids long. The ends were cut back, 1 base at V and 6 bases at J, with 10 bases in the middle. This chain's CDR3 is CASSQGAGFEQYF. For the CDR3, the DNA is TGCGCCAGCAGCCAAGGGGCAGGGTTCGAGCAGTACTTC.

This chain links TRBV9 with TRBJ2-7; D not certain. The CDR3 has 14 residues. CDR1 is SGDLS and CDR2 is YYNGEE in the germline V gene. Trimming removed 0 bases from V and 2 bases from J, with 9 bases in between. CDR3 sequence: CASSVGGFTYEQYF. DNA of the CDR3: TGTGCCAGCAGCGTAGGGGGATTCACCTACGAGCAGTACTTC.

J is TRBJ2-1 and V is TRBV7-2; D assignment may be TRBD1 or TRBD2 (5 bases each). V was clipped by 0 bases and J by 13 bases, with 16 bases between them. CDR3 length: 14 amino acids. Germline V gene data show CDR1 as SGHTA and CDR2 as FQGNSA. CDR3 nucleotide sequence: TGTGCCAGCAGCTTAGCGTCCAGGACCGGGACCCAGTTCTTC. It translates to CASSLASRTGTQFF.

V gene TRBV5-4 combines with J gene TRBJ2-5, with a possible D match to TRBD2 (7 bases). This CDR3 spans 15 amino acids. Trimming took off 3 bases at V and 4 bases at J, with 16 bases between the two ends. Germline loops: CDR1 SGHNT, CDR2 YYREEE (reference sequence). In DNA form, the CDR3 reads TGTGCCAGCAGCTGGAGGGGGGGAAGTGTAGAGACCCAGTACTTC. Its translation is CASSWRGGSVETQYF.

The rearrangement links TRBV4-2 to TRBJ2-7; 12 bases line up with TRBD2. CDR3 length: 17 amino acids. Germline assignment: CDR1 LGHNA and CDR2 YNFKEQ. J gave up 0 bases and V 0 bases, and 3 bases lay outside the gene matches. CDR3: CASSQETSGSPSYEQYF. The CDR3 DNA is TGTGCCAGCAGCCAAGAGACTAGCGGGAGCCCCTCCTACGAGCAGTACTTC.

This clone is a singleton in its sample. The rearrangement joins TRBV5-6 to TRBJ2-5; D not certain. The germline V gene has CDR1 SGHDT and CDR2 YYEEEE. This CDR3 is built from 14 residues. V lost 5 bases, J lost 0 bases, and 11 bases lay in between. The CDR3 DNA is TGTGCCAGCAGTCCCGGCCCCTACCAAGAGACCCAGTACTTC. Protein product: CASSPGPYQETQYF.

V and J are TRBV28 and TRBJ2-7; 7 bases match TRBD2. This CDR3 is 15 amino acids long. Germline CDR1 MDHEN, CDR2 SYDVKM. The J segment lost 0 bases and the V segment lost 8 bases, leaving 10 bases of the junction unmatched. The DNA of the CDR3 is TGTGCCAGCTTCCCTAGGCGGGAGACCTCCTACGAGCAGTACTTC. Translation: CASFPRRETSYEQYF.

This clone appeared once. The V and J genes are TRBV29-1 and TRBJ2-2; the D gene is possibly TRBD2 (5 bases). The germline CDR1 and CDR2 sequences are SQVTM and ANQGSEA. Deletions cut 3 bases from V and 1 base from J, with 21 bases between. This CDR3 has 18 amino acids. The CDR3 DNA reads TGCAGCGTTGACCACCCCATCTATTCAGCGGAGAACACCGGGGAGCTGTTTTTT. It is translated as CSVDHPIYSAENTGELFF.